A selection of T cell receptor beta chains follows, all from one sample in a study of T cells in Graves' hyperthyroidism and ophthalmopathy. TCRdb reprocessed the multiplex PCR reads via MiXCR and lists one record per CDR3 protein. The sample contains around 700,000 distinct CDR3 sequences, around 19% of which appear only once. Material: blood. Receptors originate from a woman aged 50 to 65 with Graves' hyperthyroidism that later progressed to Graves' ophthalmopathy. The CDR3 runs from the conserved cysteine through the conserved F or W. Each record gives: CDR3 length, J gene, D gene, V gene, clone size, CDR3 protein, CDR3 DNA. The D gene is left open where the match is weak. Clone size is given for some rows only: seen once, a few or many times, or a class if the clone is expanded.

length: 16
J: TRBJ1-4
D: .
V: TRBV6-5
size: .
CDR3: CASSYSGVGTNEKLFF
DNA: TGTGCCAGCAGTTACTCCGGGGTGGGGACTAATGAAAAACTGTTTTTT

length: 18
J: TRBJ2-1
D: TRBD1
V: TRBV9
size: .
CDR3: CASSVEGQGQGPYNEQFF
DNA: TGTGCCAGCAGCGTAGAGGGCCAGGGACAGGGTCCCTACAATGAGCAGTTCTTC

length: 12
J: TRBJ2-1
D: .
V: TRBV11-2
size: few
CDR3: CASSITPLGQFF
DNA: TGTGCCAGCAGTATCACTCCTTTAGGGCAGTTCTTC

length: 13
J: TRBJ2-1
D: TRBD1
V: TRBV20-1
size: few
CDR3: CSARDTRTGPEFF
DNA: TGCAGTGCTAGAGACACCCGGACAGGTCCGGAGTTCTTC

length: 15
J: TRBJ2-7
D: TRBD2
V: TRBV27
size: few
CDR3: CASSPLGGLTYEQYF
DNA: TGTGCCAGCAGTCCCCTGGGGGGACTAACCTACGAGCAGTACTTC

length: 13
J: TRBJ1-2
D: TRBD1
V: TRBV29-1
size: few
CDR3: CSANRDSDYGYTF
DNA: TGCAGCGCCAACCGGGACAGTGACTATGGCTACACCTTC

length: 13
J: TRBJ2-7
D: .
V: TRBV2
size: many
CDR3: CASGTLYSYEQYF
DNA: TGTGCCAGCGGGACACTTTACTCCTACGAGCAGTACTTC

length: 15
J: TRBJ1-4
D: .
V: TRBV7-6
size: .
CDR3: CASSPRDGSNEKLFF
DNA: TGTGCCAGCAGCCCACGAGACGGGAGTAATGAAAAACTGTTTTTT

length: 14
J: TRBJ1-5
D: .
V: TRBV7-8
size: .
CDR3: CASSLEQQNQPQHF
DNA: TGTGCCAGCAGCTTAGAACAACAAAATCAGCCCCAGCATTTT

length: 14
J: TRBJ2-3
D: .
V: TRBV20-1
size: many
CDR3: CSASMDINTDTQYF
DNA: TGCAGTGCTAGTATGGACATAAACACCGATACGCAGTATTTT

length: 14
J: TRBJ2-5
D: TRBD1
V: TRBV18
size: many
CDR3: CASTPTGSQETQYF
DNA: TGTGCCAGCACGCCGACAGGGAGCCAAGAGACCCAGTACTTC

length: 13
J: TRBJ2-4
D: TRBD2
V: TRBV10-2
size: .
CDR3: CASGTSGGNIQYF
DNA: TGCGCCAGTGGGACTAGCGGGGGAAACATTCAGTACTTC

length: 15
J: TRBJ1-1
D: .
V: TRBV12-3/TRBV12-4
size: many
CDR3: CASRERQSMNTEAFF
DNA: TGTGCCAGCAGGGAACGACAGTCCATGAACACTGAAGCTTTCTTT

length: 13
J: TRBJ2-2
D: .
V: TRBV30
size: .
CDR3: CAWSTQGIGELFF
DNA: TGTGCCTGGAGTACCCAGGGGATCGGGGAGCTGTTTTTT

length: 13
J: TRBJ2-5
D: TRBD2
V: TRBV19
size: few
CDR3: CASRGGFQETQYF
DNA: TGTGCCAGTAGGGGGGGGTTCCAAGAGACCCAGTACTTC

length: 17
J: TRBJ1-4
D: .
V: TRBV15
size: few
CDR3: CATSRARGSATNEKLFF
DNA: TGTGCCACCAGCAGAGCCCGAGGAAGTGCAACTAATGAAAAACTGTTTTTT

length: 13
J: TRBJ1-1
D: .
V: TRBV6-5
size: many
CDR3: CASSYTHNTEAFF
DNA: TGTGCCAGCAGTTACACCCATAACACTGAAGCTTTCTTT

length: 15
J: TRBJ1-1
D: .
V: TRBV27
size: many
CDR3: CASSPTRTANTEAFF
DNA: TGTGCCAGCAGCCCCACCAGGACAGCGAACACTGAAGCTTTCTTT

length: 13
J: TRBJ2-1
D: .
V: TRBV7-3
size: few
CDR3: CASSLRQRNEQFF
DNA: TGTGCCAGCAGCTTAAGACAGCGCAATGAGCAGTTCTTC

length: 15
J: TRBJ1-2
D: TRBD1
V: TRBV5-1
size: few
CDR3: CASSPDRVRRSGYTF
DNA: TGCGCCAGCAGCCCTGACAGGGTACGGCGGTCTGGCTACACCTTC

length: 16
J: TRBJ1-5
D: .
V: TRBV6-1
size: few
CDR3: CASSVTLARRGQPQHF
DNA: TGTGCCAGCAGTGTCACCTTGGCTCGCCGCGGTCAGCCCCAGCATTTT

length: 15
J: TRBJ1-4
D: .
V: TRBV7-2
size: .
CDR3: CASSPPTVLFEKLFF
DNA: TGTGCCAGCAGCCCCCCGACAGTATTGTTTGAAAAACTGTTTTTT

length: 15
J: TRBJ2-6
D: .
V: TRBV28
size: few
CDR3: CASKGQSSGANVLTF
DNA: TGTGCCAGCAAAGGACAGAGCTCTGGGGCCAACGTCCTGACTTTC

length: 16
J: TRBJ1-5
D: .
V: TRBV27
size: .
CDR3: CASSSRTYPDNQPQHF
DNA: TGTGCCAGCAGTTCCCGGACCTACCCCGACAATCAGCCCCAGCATTTT

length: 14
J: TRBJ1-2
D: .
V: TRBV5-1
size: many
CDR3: CASRPSGAGYGYTF
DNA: TGCGCCAGCAGACCTTCCGGGGCGGGCTATGGCTACACCTTC

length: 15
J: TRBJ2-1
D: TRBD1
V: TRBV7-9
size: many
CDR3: CASSLKGAPYNEQFF
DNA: TGTGCCAGCAGCTTAAAGGGGGCCCCCTACAATGAGCAGTTCTTC

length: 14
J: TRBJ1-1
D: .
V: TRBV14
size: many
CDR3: CASSPRTQNTEAFF
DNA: TGTGCCAGCAGCCCGAGGACACAGAACACTGAAGCTTTCTTT

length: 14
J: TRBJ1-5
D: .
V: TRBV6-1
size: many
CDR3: CASSSRDAARPQHF
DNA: TGTGCCAGCAGCTCCCGGGACGCCGCTCGGCCCCAGCATTTT

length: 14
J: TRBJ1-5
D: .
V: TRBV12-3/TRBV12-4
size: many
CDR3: CASSLRREGQPQHF
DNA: TGTGCCAGCAGTTTAAGGAGGGAAGGTCAGCCCCAGCATTTT

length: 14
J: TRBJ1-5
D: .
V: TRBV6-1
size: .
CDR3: CASSERDTNQPQHF
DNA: TGTGCCAGCAGTGAAAGGGACACTAATCAGCCCCAGCATTTT

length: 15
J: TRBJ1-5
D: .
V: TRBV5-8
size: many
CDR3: CASSLSGLLNQPQHF
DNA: TGTGCCAGCAGCTTATCAGGGCTCCTCAATCAGCCCCAGCATTTT

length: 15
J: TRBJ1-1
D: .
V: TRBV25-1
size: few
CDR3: CASSERLSGVTEAFF
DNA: TGTGCCAGCAGTGAACGGTTGTCGGGGGTCACTGAAGCTTTCTTT

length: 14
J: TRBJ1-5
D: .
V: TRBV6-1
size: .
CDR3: CASSNADMAQPQHF
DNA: TGTGCCAGTTCAAACGCGGATATGGCTCAGCCCCAGCATTTT

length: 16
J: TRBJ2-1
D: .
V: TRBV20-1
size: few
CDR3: CSGGWGARPQYNEQFF
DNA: TGCAGTGGGGGGTGGGGGGCCCGTCCGCAATACAATGAGCAGTTCTTC

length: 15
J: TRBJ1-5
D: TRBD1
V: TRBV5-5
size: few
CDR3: CASSPETGVYQPQHF
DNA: TGTGCCAGCAGCCCAGAGACAGGGGTCTATCAGCCCCAGCATTTT

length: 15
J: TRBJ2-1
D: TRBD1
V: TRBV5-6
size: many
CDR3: CASSLEGTGNNEQFF
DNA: TGTGCCAGCAGCTTGGAAGGGACAGGGAACAATGAGCAGTTCTTC

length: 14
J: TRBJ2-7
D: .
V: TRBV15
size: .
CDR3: CATSAGGVTYEQYF
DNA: TGTGCCACCAGCGCCGGCGGGGTCACCTACGAGCAGTACTTC

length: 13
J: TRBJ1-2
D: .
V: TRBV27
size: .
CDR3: CASSLEGYYGYTF
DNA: TGTGCCAGCAGTTTGGAAGGGTACTATGGCTACACCTTC

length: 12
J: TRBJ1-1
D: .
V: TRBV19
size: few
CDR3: CASSPFPSEAFF
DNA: TGTGCCAGTAGCCCCTTCCCCTCTGAAGCTTTCTTT

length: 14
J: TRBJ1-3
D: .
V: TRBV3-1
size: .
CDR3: CASRQRGDGNTIYF
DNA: TGTGCCAGCAGGCAACGGGGGGATGGAAACACCATATATTTT

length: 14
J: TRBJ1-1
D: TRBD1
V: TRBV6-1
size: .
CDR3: CASSEVQGAGEAFF
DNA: TGTGCCAGCAGTGAAGTCCAGGGGGCCGGTGAAGCTTTCTTT

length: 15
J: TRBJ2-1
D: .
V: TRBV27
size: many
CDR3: CASSLSQGGYNEQFF
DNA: TGTGCCAGCAGTTTATCCCAGGGGGGATACAATGAGCAGTTCTTC

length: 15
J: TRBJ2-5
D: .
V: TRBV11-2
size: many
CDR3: CASSLLGDGQETQYF
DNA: TGTGCCAGCAGCTTACTAGGGGATGGGCAAGAGACCCAGTACTTC

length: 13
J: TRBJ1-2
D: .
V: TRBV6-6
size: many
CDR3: CASSYSRAYGYTF
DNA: TGTGCCAGCAGTTACTCGAGGGCCTATGGCTACACCTTC

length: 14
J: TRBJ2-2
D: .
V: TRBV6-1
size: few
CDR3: CASSDFTFTGELFF
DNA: TGTGCCAGCAGTGATTTCACCTTCACCGGGGAGCTGTTTTTT

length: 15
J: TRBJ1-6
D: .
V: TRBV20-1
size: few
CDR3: CSAKIKSPANSPLHF
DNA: TGCAGTGCTAAGATTAAGTCTCCCGCGAATTCACCCCTCCACTTT

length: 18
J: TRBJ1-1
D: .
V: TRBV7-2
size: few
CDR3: CASSLFPAVGERLTEAFF
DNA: TGTGCCAGCAGCTTATTCCCAGCGGTGGGCGAACGGCTCACTGAAGCTTTCTTT

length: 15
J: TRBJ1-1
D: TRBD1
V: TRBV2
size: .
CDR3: CASKMQGAEGTEAFF
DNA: TGTGCCAGCAAGATGCAGGGGGCTGAAGGGACTGAAGCTTTCTTT

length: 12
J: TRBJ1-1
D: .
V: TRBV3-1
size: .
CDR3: CASSRGWREAFF
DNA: TGTGCCAGCAGCCGCGGATGGCGTGAAGCTTTCTTT

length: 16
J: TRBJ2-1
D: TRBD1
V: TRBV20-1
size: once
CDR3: CSARPRQGPAYNEQFF
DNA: TGCAGTGCTAGACCGAGACAGGGGCCGGCATACAATGAGCAGTTCTTC

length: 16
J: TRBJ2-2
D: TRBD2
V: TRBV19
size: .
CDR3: CASSPLAGGLTGELFF
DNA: TGTGCCAGTAGTCCGCTAGCGGGGGGGCTCACCGGGGAGCTGTTTTTT

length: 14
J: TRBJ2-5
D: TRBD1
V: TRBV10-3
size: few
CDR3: CATSLGTAQETQYF
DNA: TGTGCCACTTCTTTAGGGACAGCTCAAGAGACCCAGTACTTC

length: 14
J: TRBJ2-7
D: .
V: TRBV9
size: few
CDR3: CASSVTGQGNEQYF
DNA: TGTGCCAGCAGCGTTACAGGGCAGGGGAACGAGCAGTACTTC

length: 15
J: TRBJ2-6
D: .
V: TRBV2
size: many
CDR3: CASRRLNSGANVLTF
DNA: TGTGCCAGCAGAAGACTCAACTCTGGGGCCAACGTCCTGACTTTC

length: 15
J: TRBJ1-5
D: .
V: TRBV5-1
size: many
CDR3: CASSEDGKGNQPQHF
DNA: TGCGCCAGCAGCGAGGATGGGAAGGGCAATCAGCCCCAGCATTTT

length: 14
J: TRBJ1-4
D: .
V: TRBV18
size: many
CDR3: CASSPPAAGEKLFF
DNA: TGTGCCAGCTCACCACCCGCGGCCGGTGAAAAACTGTTTTTT

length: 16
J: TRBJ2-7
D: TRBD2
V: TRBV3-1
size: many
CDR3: CASSQDDGGATSEQYF
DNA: TGTGCCAGCAGCCAAGACGACGGGGGGGCGACGTCCGAGCAGTACTTC

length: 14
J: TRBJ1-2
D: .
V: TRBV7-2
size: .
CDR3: CASSLAHFNYGYTF
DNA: TGTGCCAGCAGCTTAGCTCATTTTAACTATGGCTACACCTTC